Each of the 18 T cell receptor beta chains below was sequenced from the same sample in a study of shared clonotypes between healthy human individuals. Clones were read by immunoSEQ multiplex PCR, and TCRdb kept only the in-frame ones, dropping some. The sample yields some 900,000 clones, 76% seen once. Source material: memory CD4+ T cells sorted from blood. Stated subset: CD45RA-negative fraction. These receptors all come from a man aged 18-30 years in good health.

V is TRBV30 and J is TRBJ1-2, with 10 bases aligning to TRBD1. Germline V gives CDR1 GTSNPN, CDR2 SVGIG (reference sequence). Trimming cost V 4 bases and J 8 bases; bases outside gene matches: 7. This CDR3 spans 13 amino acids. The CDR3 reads CAWKPGQGHGYTF. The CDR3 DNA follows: TGTGCCTGGAAACCGGGACAGGGGCACGGCTACACCTTC. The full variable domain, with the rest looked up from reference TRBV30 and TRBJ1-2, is SQTIHQWPATLVQPVGSPLSLECTVEGTSNPNLYWYRQAAGRGLQLLFYSVGIGQISSEVPQNLSASRPQDRQFILSSKKLLLSDSGFYLCAWKPGQGHGYTFGSGTRLTVV.

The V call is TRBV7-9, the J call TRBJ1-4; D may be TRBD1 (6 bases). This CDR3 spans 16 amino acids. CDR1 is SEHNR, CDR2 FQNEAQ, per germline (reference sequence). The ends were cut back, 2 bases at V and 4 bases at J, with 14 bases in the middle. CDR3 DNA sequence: TGTGCCAGCAGCTTATCCACGGGACATCTTAATGAAAAACTGTTTTTT. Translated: CASSLSTGHLNEKLFF.

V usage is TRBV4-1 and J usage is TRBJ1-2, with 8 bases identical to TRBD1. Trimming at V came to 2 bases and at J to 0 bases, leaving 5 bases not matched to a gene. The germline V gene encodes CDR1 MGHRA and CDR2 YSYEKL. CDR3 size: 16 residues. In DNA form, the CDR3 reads TGCGCCAGCAGCCAAATACAGGGGGTAACTAACTATGGCTACACCTTC. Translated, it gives CASSQIQGVTNYGYTF.

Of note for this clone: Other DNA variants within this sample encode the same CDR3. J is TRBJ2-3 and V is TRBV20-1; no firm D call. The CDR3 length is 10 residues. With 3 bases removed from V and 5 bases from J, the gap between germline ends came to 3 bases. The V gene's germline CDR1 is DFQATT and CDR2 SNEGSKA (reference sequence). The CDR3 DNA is TGCAGTGCTAGCCGAGATACGCAGTATTTT. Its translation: CSASRDTQYF.

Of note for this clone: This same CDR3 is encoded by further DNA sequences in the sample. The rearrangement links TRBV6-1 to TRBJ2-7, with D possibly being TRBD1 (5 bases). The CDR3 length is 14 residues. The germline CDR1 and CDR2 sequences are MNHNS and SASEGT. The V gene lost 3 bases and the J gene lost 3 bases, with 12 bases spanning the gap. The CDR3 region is CASSDKGRGYEQYF. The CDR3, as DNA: TGTGCCAGCAGTGATAAGGGGCGTGGCTACGAGCAGTACTTC.

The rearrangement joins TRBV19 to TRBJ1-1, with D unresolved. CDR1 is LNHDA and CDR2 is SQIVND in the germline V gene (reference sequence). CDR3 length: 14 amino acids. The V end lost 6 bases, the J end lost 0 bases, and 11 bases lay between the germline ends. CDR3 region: CASSPGNLNTEAFF. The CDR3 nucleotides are TGTGCCAGTAGCCCGGGGAATTTGAACACTGAAGCTTTCTTT.

The CDR3: CASSLLGGQLKLFF. The CDR3 region has the DNA TGTGCCAGCAGTTTATTAGGGGGACAGCTTAAACTGTTTTTT. The chain links TRBV28 to TRBJ1-4, with 7 nucleotides matching TRBD1. The CDR3 totals 14 residues. Losses at the gene ends were 1 base for V and 11 bases for J; bases not matched to a gene: 7. Per germline, CDR1 MDHEN and CDR2 SYDVKM. The full variable domain, its missing parts supplied by reference TRBV28 and TRBJ1-4, is DVKVTQSSRYLVKRTGEKVFLECVQDMDHENMFWYRQDPGLGLRLIYFSYDVKMKEKGDIPEGYSVSREKKERFSLILESASTNQTSMYLCASSLLGGQLKLFFGSGTQLSVL.

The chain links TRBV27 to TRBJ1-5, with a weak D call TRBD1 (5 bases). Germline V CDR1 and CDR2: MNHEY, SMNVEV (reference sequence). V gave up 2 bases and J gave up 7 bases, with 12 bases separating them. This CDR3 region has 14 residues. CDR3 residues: CASSLTGGGQPQHF. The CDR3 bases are TGTGCCAGCAGTTTAACGGGTGGGGGACAGCCCCAGCATTTT.

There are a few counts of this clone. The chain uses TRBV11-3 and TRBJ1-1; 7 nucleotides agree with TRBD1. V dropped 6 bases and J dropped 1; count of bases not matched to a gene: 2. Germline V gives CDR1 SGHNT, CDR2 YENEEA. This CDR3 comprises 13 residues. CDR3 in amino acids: CASRGQSNTEAFF. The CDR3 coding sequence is TGTGCCAGCAGGGGACAGTCGAACACTGAAGCTTTCTTT.

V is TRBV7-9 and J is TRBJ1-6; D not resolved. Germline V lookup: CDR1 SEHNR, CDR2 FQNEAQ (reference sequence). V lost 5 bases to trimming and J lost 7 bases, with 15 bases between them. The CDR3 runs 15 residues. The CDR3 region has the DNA TGTGCCAGCAGCCCAACGGAGGGTCCCAATTCACCCCTCCACTTT. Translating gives CASSPTEGPNSPLHF.

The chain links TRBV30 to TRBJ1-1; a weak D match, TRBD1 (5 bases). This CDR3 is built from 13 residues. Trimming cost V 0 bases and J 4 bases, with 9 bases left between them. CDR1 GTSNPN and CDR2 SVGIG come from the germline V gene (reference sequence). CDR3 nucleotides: TGTGCCTGGAGTGTACCGCAGGGCACTGAAGCTTTCTTT. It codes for CAWSVPQGTEAFF. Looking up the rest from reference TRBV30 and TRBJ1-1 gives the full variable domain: SQTIHQWPATLVQPVGSPLSLECTVEGTSNPNLYWYRQAAGRGLQLLFYSVGIGQISSEVPQNLSASRPQDRQFILSSKKLLLSDSGFYLCAWSVPQGTEAFFGQGTRLTVV.

The CDR3 sequence: CASSLGQNSKEQYF. The CDR3 region has the DNA TGCGCCAGCAGCTTGGGACAGAACTCTAAGGAGCAGTACTTC. The V call is TRBV5-1, the J call TRBJ2-7; a possible D gene is TRBD1 (5 bases). Germline V gene lookup returns CDR1 SGHRS and CDR2 YFSETQ. V shed 0 bases and J shed 7 bases, with 14 bases lying between them. This CDR3 is built from 14 residues.

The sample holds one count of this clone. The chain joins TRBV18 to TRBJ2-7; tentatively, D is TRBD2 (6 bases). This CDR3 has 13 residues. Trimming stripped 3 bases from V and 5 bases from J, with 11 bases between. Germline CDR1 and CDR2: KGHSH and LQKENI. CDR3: CASSPTGVHEQYF. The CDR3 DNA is TGTGCCAGCTCACCGACGGGGGTCCACGAGCAGTACTTC.

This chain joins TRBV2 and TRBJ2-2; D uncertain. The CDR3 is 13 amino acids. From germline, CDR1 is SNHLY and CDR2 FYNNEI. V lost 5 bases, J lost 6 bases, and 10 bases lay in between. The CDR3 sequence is CASSLGLPGELFF. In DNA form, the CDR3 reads TGTGCCAGCAGTTTAGGGCTCCCCGGGGAGCTGTTTTTT. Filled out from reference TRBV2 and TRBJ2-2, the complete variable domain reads EPEVTQTPSHQVTQMGQEVILRCVPISNHLYFYWYRQILGQKVEFLVSFYNNEISEKSEIFDDQFSVERPDGSNFTLKIRSTKLEDSAMYFCASSLGLPGELFFGEGSRLTVL.

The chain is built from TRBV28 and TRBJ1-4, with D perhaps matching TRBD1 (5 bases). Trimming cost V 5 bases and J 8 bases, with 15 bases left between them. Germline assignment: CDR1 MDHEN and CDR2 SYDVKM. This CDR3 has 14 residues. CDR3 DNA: TGTGCCAGCAGTCAGGGAACGCTTCGGGAAAAACTGTTTTTT. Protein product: CASSQGTLREKLFF.

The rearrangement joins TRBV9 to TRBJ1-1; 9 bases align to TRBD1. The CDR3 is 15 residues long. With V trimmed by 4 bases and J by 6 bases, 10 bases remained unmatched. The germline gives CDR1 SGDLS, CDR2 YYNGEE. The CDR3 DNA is TGTGCCAGCAGCACCTACAGGGGGCCTCTCGCTGAAGCTTTCTTT. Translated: CASSTYRGPLAEAFF.

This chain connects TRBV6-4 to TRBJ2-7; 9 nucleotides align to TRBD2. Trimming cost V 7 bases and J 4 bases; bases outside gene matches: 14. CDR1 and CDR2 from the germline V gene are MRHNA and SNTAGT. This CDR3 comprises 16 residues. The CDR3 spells CASIAERGAVLYEQYF. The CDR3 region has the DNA TGTGCCAGCATCGCGGAGCGGGGGGCCGTTCTTTACGAGCAGTACTTC.

CDR3 in amino acids: CASSPDYGYTF. DNA for the CDR3: TGTGCCAGCAGCCCTGACTATGGCTACACCTTC. This sequence joins TRBV7-2 and TRBJ1-2; D uncertain. Germline values: CDR1 SGHTA, CDR2 FQGNSA. Trimming pared 5 bases from V and 3 bases from J, leaving 4 bases between. The CDR3 has 11 residues.